The TCR beta chain under discussion was sequenced for a study of cytomegalovirus exposure and HLA in healthy donors. Whole-study context: Approximately 190 million T cells yielded about 120 million unique TCR beta sequences, as an earlier analysis found.

PCR involved 60 Vbeta and 13 Jbeta primers. Sequenced by immunoSEQ multiplex PCR; TCRdb stores in-frame clones only, minus some. The sample consists of about 80,000 clones, 75% to 90% of them appearing once. This clone was counted a single time. Germline CDR1 reads SQVTM; CDR2 reads ANQGSEA. Germline trimming cut 8 bases from V and 6 bases from J; bases unmatched to any gene: 6. The CDR3 spans 12 residues. Sequenced sample: PBMCs. This clonotype was sampled from a middle-aged man in good health and CMV-seropositive. The chain is built from TRBV29-1 and TRBJ1-2; 10 positions agree with TRBD1. The CDR3 loop reads CSTSGTGDGYTF. For the CDR3, the DNA is TGCAGCACCTCCGGGACAGGGGATGGCTACACCTTC.